This note documents a single T cell receptor beta chain sequence. This specimen belongs to a study of blood T cell repertoires in COVID-19. Study summary: Samples taken during acute and convalescent COVID-19 were collected in the United States, Italy and Spain. From T cells, B-cell-depleted T cells, or PBMCs came the material, which was cDNA or gDNA.

Germline V lookup: CDR1 MNHEY, CDR2 SVGAGI. Between the trimmed V and J ends, which lost 5 bases and 0 bases, there was a span of 13 bases. The CDR3 length is 15 residues. As originally analysed: Amplification from reference gene primers served as the basis for estimated nucleated cell counts. TCRdb keeps only in-frame clones here, not all; method: immunoSEQ multiplex PCR. The DNA was the basis for D and trimming; V, J and clone size are from that table. The data hold approximately 280,000 clones, with 75% to 90% observed a single time. Sequenced material: peripheral blood. The chain recombines TRBV6-5 with TRBJ1-1, with D tentatively TRBD1 (6 bases). The TCR originated in a man aged 45-60 years with acute or convalescent COVID-19. Here the CDR3 reads CASSPQQGLNTEAFF. The CDR3 region has the DNA TGTGCCAGCAGTCCTCAACAGGGATTGAACACTGAAGCTTTCTTT.